One sample yielded the 16 T cell receptor beta chains listed below, sequenced in a study of cytomegalovirus exposure and HLA in healthy donors. Primers: 60 Vbeta forward and 13 Jbeta reverse. The table came from immunoSEQ multiplex PCR; TCRdb's copy has only in-frame clones and leaves some out. The sample consists of more than 200,000 clones, approximately 79% of them appearing once. Sequencing was performed on PBMCs. The receptors here all came from a man in his late teens or twenties in good health and CMV-seronegative.

This clone has a handful of counts. This chain joins TRBV7-2 and TRBJ2-3; 9 bases match TRBD2. With 5 bases clipped from V and 0 bases from J, the junction kept 6 bases outside the gene matches. The germline gives CDR1 SGHTA, CDR2 FQGNSA. The CDR3 loop spans 16 amino acids. CDR3 residues: CASSTRLAESTDTQYF. The DNA of the CDR3 is TGTGCCAGCAGCACCAGACTAGCGGAGAGCACAGATACGCAGTATTTT.

The chain links TRBV4-1 to TRBJ1-2; TRBD1 might be the D (6 bases). The ends were cut back, 0 bases at V and 4 bases at J, with 12 bases in the middle. This CDR3 comprises 15 residues. Germline V gene lookup returns CDR1 MGHRA and CDR2 YSYEKL. In DNA form, the CDR3 reads TGCGCCAGCAGCCAAGATACAGGGCCCCCCTATGGCTACACCTTC. Translation gives CASSQDTGPPYGYTF.

The CDR3 coding sequence is TGTGCCAGCAGCCAAGACTTCCCAGTCAACACCGGGGAGCTGTTTTTT. Translating gives CASSQDFPVNTGELFF. This chain joins TRBV14 and TRBJ2-2, with no clear D. CDR1 is SGHDN and CDR2 is FVKESK in the germline V gene. Trimming shortened V by 0 bases and J by 2 bases, and 10 bases separated the two germline ends. The CDR3 totals 16 residues. Drawing the rest from reference TRBV14 and TRBJ2-2, the complete variable domain is EAGVTQFPSHSVIEKGQTVTLRCDPISGHDNLYWYRRVMGKEIKFLLHFVKESKQDESGMPNNRFLAERTGGTYSTLKVQPAELEDSGVYFCASSQDFPVNTGELFFGEGSRLTVL.

This clone was seen only once. The chain recombines TRBV5-1 with TRBJ2-5; TRBD1 aligns across 11 bases. J was trimmed by 4 bases and V by 7 bases; bases with no gene match: 9. Germline CDR1 is SGHRS and CDR2 is YFSETQ. The CDR3 covers 15 residues. CDR3 residues: CASAISGTGGETQYF. CDR3 coding DNA: TGCGCCAGCGCAATTTCCGGGACAGGGGGAGAGACCCAGTACTTC.

V and J are TRBV30 and TRBJ1-6, with 8 positions matching TRBD1. After removal of 0 bases from V and 9 bases from J, the junction contained 1 base not matched to a gene. Germline values: CDR1 GTSNPN, CDR2 SVGIG (reference sequence). This CDR3 has 13 residues. CDR3 DNA: TGTGCCTGGAGTGTAGGGACAGGTTCACCCCTCCACTTT. It is translated as CAWSVGTGSPLHF.

The rearrangement uses TRBV19 and TRBJ1-1; D is ambiguous. CDR3 length: 13 residues. Trimming took off 7 bases at V and 2 bases at J, with 11 bases between the two ends. CDR1 and CDR2 (germline): LNHDA, SQIVND (reference sequence). CDR3 protein: CASKELTNTEAFF. The CDR3 DNA reads TGTGCCAGTAAAGAACTGACTAACACTGAAGCTTTCTTT.

The rearrangement uses TRBV6-5 and TRBJ1-2, with 7 bases lining up with TRBD1. The CDR3 has 14 residues. CDR1 and CDR2 from the germline V gene are MNHEY and SVGAGI. Unmatched junction bases numbered 8, after V lost 2 bases and J lost 8 bases. The CDR3 is CASSYEGGSFGYTF. As DNA, the CDR3 is TGTGCCAGCAGTTACGAAGGGGGCTCGTTCGGCTACACCTTC.

This chain connects TRBV11-3 to TRBJ2-3, with 8 bases identical to TRBD2. With V trimmed by 5 bases and J by 2 bases, 3 bases remained unmatched. Germline assignment: CDR1 SGHNT and CDR2 YENEEA. This CDR3 has 14 residues. CDR3 sequence: CASSEREYTDTQYF. The CDR3 DNA reads TGTGCCAGCAGCGAGCGGGAGTACACAGATACGCAGTATTTT.

This rearrangement joins TRBV2 to TRBJ1-2; D is uncertain. Trimming removed 4 bases at V and 8 bases at J, with 14 bases between. Germline loops: CDR1 SNHLY, CDR2 FYNNEI. This CDR3 contains 13 residues. DNA of the CDR3: TGTGCCAGCAGTGGCGGGGAGGAGCGGGGCTACACCTTC. This codes for CASSGGEERGYTF.

This chain joins TRBV7-8 and TRBJ2-1; the D gene is possibly TRBD1 (6 bases). CDR1 and CDR2 (germline): SGHVS, FQNEAQ. With 3 bases removed from V and 5 bases from J, the gap between germline ends came to 17 bases. This CDR3 contains 16 residues. The CDR3 bases are TGTGCCAGCAGCTTCCCTGGGGCAGGGGACCACAATGAGCAGTTCTTC. This translates into CASSFPGAGDHNEQFF. Full variable domain (missing parts from reference TRBV7-8 and TRBJ2-1): GAGVSQSPRYKVAKRGQDVALRCDPISGHVSLFWYQQALGQGPEFLTYFQNEAQLDKSGLPSDRFFAERPEGSVSTLKIQRTQQEDSAVYLCASSFPGAGDHNEQFFGPGTRLTVL.

V gene TRBV7-2 combines with J gene TRBJ2-5; TRBD1 agrees at 7 bases. The J segment lost 2 bases and the V segment lost 4 bases, leaving 7 bases of the junction unmatched. Germline V gene sequence: CDR1 SGHTA, CDR2 FQGNSA. The CDR3 has 15 residues. This CDR3 is CASSYARTGQETQYF. The CDR3 coding sequence is TGTGCCAGCAGCTATGCCCGGACAGGACAAGAGACCCAGTACTTC.

Only a few counts were recorded for this clone. CDR3 in DNA: TGTGCCAGTAGTTCCCGACAGGGTCCCACAGATACGCAGTATTTT. The encoded protein is CASSSRQGPTDTQYF. The chain has TRBV19 and TRBJ2-3; 7 nucleotides align to TRBD1. Germline lookup yields CDR1 LNHDA and CDR2 SQIVND (reference sequence). The CDR3 consists of 15 residues. V lost 5 bases and J lost 2; bases outside the gene matches: 7.

The CDR3 sequence: CASSKAWTEGNYGYTF. For the CDR3, the DNA is TGCGCCAGCAGCAAAGCCTGGACAGAGGGGAACTATGGCTACACCTTC. The rearrangement links TRBV4-3 to TRBJ1-2; D might be TRBD1 (6 bases). The CDR3 covers 16 residues. Deletions cut 5 bases from V and 2 bases from J, with 18 bases between. Germline V gives CDR1 LGHNA, CDR2 YSLEER.

V is TRBV19 and J is TRBJ2-7, with 10 nucleotides matching TRBD1. Per the germline V gene, CDR1 is LNHDA and CDR2 is SQIVND (reference sequence). V gave up 5 bases and J gave up 3 bases; unmatched junction bases: 7. The CDR3 consists of 15 residues. The CDR3 region has the DNA TGTGCCAGTAGTCCTCCGGGACAGGGGAACTACGAGCAGTACTTC. Amino acid sequence: CASSPPGQGNYEQYF.

This sequence joins TRBV23-1 and TRBJ2-7, with D uncertain. TRBV23-1 carries the ORF label, with uncertain function. The CDR3 extends over 15 amino acids. The ends were cut back, 4 bases at V and 0 bases at J, with 13 bases in the middle. Here the CDR3 DNA reads TGCGCCAGCAGTCCCCGACTTACGAGCTCCTACGAGCAGTACTTC. This gives the protein CASSPRLTSSYEQYF.

This clone showed up just a few times. The CDR3 here is CASSVAAGVRTDTQYF. CDR3 coding DNA: TGTGCCAGCAGCGTAGCGGCGGGAGTCCGCACAGATACGCAGTATTTT. The chain recombines TRBV9 with TRBJ2-3, with 7 bases identical to TRBD2. The germline V gene has CDR1 SGDLS and CDR2 YYNGEE. The CDR3 length is 16 residues. The junction had 5 bases not matched to a gene; V was cut back by 0 bases and J by 1 base.